Listed here are 18 T cell receptor beta chains from one sample, sequenced in a study of neoadjuvant anti-PD-1 for oral cavity cancer. Sequenced by immunoSEQ multiplex PCR; TCRdb stores in-frame clones only, minus some. The data hold approximately 83,000 clones, with under 90% observed a single time. The sequencing used PBMCs, collected before nivolumab (anti-PD-1) treatment. These receptors originate from a person aged 40 to 85 with oral cavity squamous cell carcinoma.

V usage is TRBV4-1 and J usage is TRBJ2-1, with TRBD2 identical over 10 bases. Germline loops: CDR1 MGHRA, CDR2 YSYEKL. V was clipped by 2 bases and J by 5 bases; unmatched bases: 6. The CDR3 loop spans 16 amino acids. For the CDR3, the DNA is TGCGCCAGCAGCCAACCCCTAGCGGGGGCCAACAATGAGCAGTTCTTC. Translated: CASSQPLAGANNEQFF.

This clone was detected only once. This sequence joins TRBV9 and TRBJ2-2, with no clear D. V was pared by 2 bases and J by 0 bases, with 11 bases between. CDR1 SGDLS and CDR2 YYNGEE come from the germline V gene. The CDR3 has 16 residues. For the CDR3, the DNA is TGTGCCAGCAGCGTCTATGGGGATTCGAACACCGGGGAGCTGTTTTTT. Translated: CASSVYGDSNTGELFF.

V and J are TRBV2 and TRBJ2-5; 8 nucleotides agree with TRBD2. The CDR3 covers 14 residues. V was pared by 3 bases and J by 3 bases, with 3 bases of the junction left unmatched. CDR1 and CDR2 from the germline V gene are SNHLY and FYNNEI. CDR3 protein: CASSDGLAEETQYF. For the CDR3, the DNA is TGTGCCAGCAGTGACGGACTAGCCGAAGAGACCCAGTACTTC.

The rearrangement uses TRBV30 and TRBJ2-7, with D unclear. Trimming pared 4 bases from V and 2 bases from J, leaving 12 bases between. The germline gives CDR1 GTSNPN, CDR2 SVGIG (reference sequence). This CDR3 is built from 13 residues. DNA for the CDR3: TGTGCCTGGAATCAGGCCCGGGCCTACGAGCAGTACTTC. Protein sequence: CAWNQARAYEQYF.

The chain links TRBV9 to TRBJ2-1; unclear D gene. The CDR3 is made up of 15 amino acids. Trimming took 0 bases from V and 4 from J, leaving 11 bases between them. Per the germline V gene, CDR1 is SGDLS and CDR2 is YYNGEE. The CDR3 protein is CASSVAGLDYNEQFF. CDR3 DNA sequence: TGTGCCAGCAGCGTAGCTGGCCTGGATTACAATGAGCAGTTCTTC.

The chain has TRBV5-1 and TRBJ2-7; 8 bases fit TRBD1. V gave up 0 bases and J gave up 6 bases; unmatched junction bases: 11. CDR1 is SGHRS and CDR2 is YFSETQ in the germline V gene. This CDR3 spans 16 amino acids. The CDR3 coding sequence is TGCGCCAGCAGCTTGGCAGGGGGCGCATTAAGGGCCGAGCAGTACTTC. It codes for CASSLAGGALRAEQYF.

The chain employs TRBV30 and TRBJ2-7, with TRBD1 matching over 7 bases. The V and J ends lost 4 bases and 4 bases, in that order; junction bases with no gene match: 7. This CDR3 has 13 residues. Germline V gene lookup returns CDR1 GTSNPN and CDR2 SVGIG (reference sequence). The CDR3 spells CAWTPGTDYEQYF. The CDR3 nucleotides are TGTGCCTGGACCCCCGGGACAGATTACGAGCAGTACTTC.

The chain joins TRBV10-2 to TRBJ2-1, with D maybe TRBD1 (5 bases). Germline CDR1 is WSHSY and CDR2 is SAAADI. Trimming took 4 bases from V and 4 from J, leaving 20 bases between them. The CDR3 length is 17 residues. The CDR3 sequence is CASSGGRNKGVYNEQFF. CDR3 DNA sequence: TGCGCCAGCAGTGGAGGCAGGAATAAAGGGGTTTACAATGAGCAGTTCTTC.

CDR3 in amino acids: CASMVLGTSYEQYF. Here the CDR3 DNA reads TGTGCCAGCATGGTTTTGGGGACATCCTACGAGCAGTACTTC. The rearrangement joins TRBV6-1 to TRBJ2-7; the D gene is possibly TRBD1 (6 bases). V gave up 7 bases and J gave up 1 base, with 14 bases separating them. CDR1 and CDR2 from the germline V gene are MNHNS and SASEGT. There are 14 residues in the CDR3.

The J gene is TRBJ2-3, the V gene TRBV10-3, with 10 bases identical to TRBD1. Looked up from germline, CDR1 is ENHRY and CDR2 is SYGVKD. The CDR3 runs 18 residues. The junction had 9 bases not matched to a gene; V was cut back by 2 bases and J by 1 base. CDR3 residues: CAISEELLGTGGTDTQYF. The CDR3, as DNA: TGTGCCATCAGTGAGGAGCTTTTGGGGACAGGGGGCACAGATACGCAGTATTTT.

CDR3 DNA sequence: TGTGCCAGTAGTCCCCGGTCGGCGGGAGGGTCCGCCGAGCAGTACTTC. Translating gives CASSPRSAGGSAEQYF. This chain connects TRBV19 to TRBJ2-7; 9 nucleotides line up with TRBD2. This CDR3 is built from 16 residues. In germline, CDR1 is LNHDA, CDR2 SQIVND (reference sequence). With V trimmed by 5 bases and J by 6 bases, 14 bases remained unmatched.

This clone was counted a single time. The genes are TRBV7-2 and TRBJ2-3, with 12 bases matching TRBD2. V was clipped by 5 bases and J by 2 bases; unmatched bases: 5. Germline V gives CDR1 SGHTA, CDR2 FQGNSA. The CDR3 has 16 residues. In nucleotides, the CDR3 is TGTGCCAGCAGCCGAGGACTAGCGGGAAACACAGATACGCAGTATTTT. It codes for CASSRGLAGNTDTQYF.

The chain combines TRBV6-5 with TRBJ2-5, with TRBD1 matching over 7 bases. The CDR3 is 16 amino acids. Germline values: CDR1 MNHEY, CDR2 SVGAGI. The junction had 7 bases not matched to a gene; V was cut back by 2 bases and J by 1 base. Written as DNA, the CDR3 is TGTGCCAGCAGTTACAAGCCGGCAGGGGGCCAAGAGACCCAGTACTTC. Translated, it gives CASSYKPAGGQETQYF.

V and J are TRBV21-1 and TRBJ1-2. TRBV21-1 is flagged as a pseudogene. The CDR3 is 16 amino acids. This CDR3 is CASSKRVWGAVYGYTF. Written as DNA, the CDR3 is TGTGCCAGCAGCAAAAGGGTGTGGGGGGCTGTCTATGGCTACACCTTC.

This rearrangement joins TRBV5-1 to TRBJ2-3; D gene unclear. The CDR3 is made up of 15 amino acids. The ends were cut back, 1 base at V and 1 base at J, with 10 bases in the middle. Germline values: CDR1 SGHRS, CDR2 YFSETQ. The CDR3 nucleotides are TGCGCCAGCAGCTTGTCGGACCCAGGCACAGATACGCAGTATTTT. Encoded protein: CASSLSDPGTDTQYF.

The chain joins TRBV6-5 to TRBJ1-6, with a tentative D call TRBD1 (6 bases). The germline V gene has CDR1 MNHEY and CDR2 SVGAGI. V lost 5 bases to trimming and J lost 8 bases, with 13 bases between them. CDR3 length equals 14 residues. CDR3 DNA: TGTGCCAGCAGTCTAGGGGGTTTCGATTCACCCCTCCACTTT. It translates to CASSLGGFDSPLHF.

This clone was seen once. This chain uses TRBV29-1 with TRBJ1-3, with D unresolved. Germline V CDR1 and CDR2: SQVTM, ANQGSEA. The length of the CDR3 is 14 residues. The V end lost 4 bases, the J end lost 0 bases, and 10 bases lay between the germline ends. CDR3 sequence: CSVGVQDSGNTIYF. The CDR3 DNA is TGCAGCGTTGGTGTGCAAGACTCTGGAAACACCATATATTTT.

The V gene is TRBV5-6, the J gene TRBJ1-4; D perhaps matches TRBD1 (6 bases). The length of the CDR3 is 15 residues. The germline CDR1 and CDR2 sequences are SGHDT and YYEEEE. V lost 1 base and J lost 4, with 11 bases in between. In DNA, the CDR3 is TGTGCCAGCAGCTTGAGGGGGGCGGGTAATGAAAAACTGTTTTTT. The encoded protein is CASSLRGAGNEKLFF.